Below are 25 T cell receptor beta chains sequenced from a single sample in a study of neurological immune-mediated disorders. A single record per CDR3 protein comes from TCRdb applying MiXCR to the 5' RACE reads. The sample lists roughly 76,000 distinct CDR3 sequences, 3.2% occurring once. The sequenced sample was PBMCs. Receptors originate from a woman aged 45-60 years with multiple sclerosis.

This clonotype was counted ten times or more. J is TRBJ2-1 and V is TRBV4-2; 7 nucleotides align to TRBD2. The CDR3 is 15 residues long. Per germline, CDR1 LGHNA and CDR2 YNFKEQ. V shed 4 bases, J shed 2 bases, and the junction held 5 bases outside the gene matches. The CDR3 nucleotides read TGTGCCAGCAGCCCGAGCGGGAACCCCTACAATGAGCAGTTCTTC. Its translation: CASSPSGNPYNEQFF.

Many counts were recorded for this clonotype. The chain combines TRBV19 with TRBJ2-1, with D possibly TRBD1 on 6 matching bases. The germline gives CDR1 LNHDA, CDR2 SQIVND (reference sequence). Trimming left V 4 bases short and J 7 bases short, with 14 bases between. This CDR3 is built from 14 residues. The CDR3 here is CASSSPGDRNEQFF. The CDR3 region has the DNA TGTGCCAGTAGTAGCCCAGGGGATAGGAATGAGCAGTTCTTC.

This clonotype has ten or more counts. The rearrangement links TRBV29-1 to TRBJ2-3; 9 bases map to TRBD1. Germline values: CDR1 SQVTM, CDR2 ANQGSEA. The CDR3 has 14 amino acids. The J segment lost 1 base and the V segment lost 7 bases, leaving 6 bases of the junction unmatched. The CDR3 coding sequence is TGCAGCGCGGGACAGGGCGGTGGCACAGATACGCAGTATTTT. It yields the protein CSAGQGGGTDTQYF.

The sample holds many counts of this clonotype. The gene calls are TRBV4-1 and TRBJ1-2; 8 bases align to TRBD1. The CDR3 is 16 residues long. Germline loops: CDR1 MGHRA, CDR2 YSYEKL. V lost 0 bases and J lost 4; bases outside the gene matches: 7. The CDR3 coding sequence is TGCGCCAGCAGCCAAGATGTTTGGACAGGGAGCTATGGCTACACCTTC. It encodes CASSQDVWTGSYGYTF.

At least ten counts were recorded for this clonotype. The chain uses TRBV4-2 and TRBJ1-5, with a weak D call TRBD1 (5 bases). The germline V gene has CDR1 LGHNA and CDR2 YNFKEQ. V lost 2 bases, J lost 0 bases, and 20 bases lay in between. This CDR3 comprises 19 residues. The CDR3 bases are TGTGCCAGCAGCCAATTCGGGGGTAAACAGCTTTATAGCAATCAGCCCCAGCATTTT. Amino acid sequence: CASSQFGGKQLYSNQPQHF.

This clonotype was detected ten times or more. The chain combines TRBV20-1 with TRBJ1-4; D is undetermined. CDR3 size: 15 residues. Germline CDR1 is DFQATT and CDR2 is SNEGSKA (reference sequence). Trimming pared 0 bases from V and 3 bases from J, leaving 11 bases between. The CDR3 DNA follows: TGCAGTGCTAGAGAACCCGGCTTCTCTAATGAAAAACTGTTTTTT. Translation gives CSAREPGFSNEKLFF.

The sample holds many counts of this clonotype. The rearrangement uses TRBV20-1 and TRBJ2-1; D unresolved. Germline assignment: CDR1 DFQATT and CDR2 SNEGSKA (reference sequence). CDR3 length: 13 residues. Trimming took 3 bases from V and 2 from J, leaving 8 bases between them. CDR3: CSARPGPYNEQFF. The CDR3 nucleotides are TGCAGTGCTAGGCCAGGACCCTACAATGAGCAGTTCTTC.

This clonotype has at least ten counts. The CDR3 loop is CASSLRESFYGYTF. CDR3 nucleotide sequence: TGTGCCAGCAGTTTACGTGAATCTTTCTATGGCTACACCTTC. The genes are TRBV28 and TRBJ1-2; D gene unclear. Trimming stripped 2 bases from V and 4 bases from J, with 11 bases between. Germline V lookup: CDR1 MDHEN, CDR2 SYDVKM. The CDR3 runs 14 residues.

This clonotype was observed many times. This chain connects TRBV24-1 to TRBJ1-1; unclear D gene. Germline CDR1 KGHDR, CDR2 SFDVKD. The CDR3 is made up of 13 amino acids. Trimming left V 9 bases short and J 1 base short, with 11 bases between. CDR3 sequence: CATPPSRNTEAFF. CDR3 DNA sequence: TGTGCCACCCCCCCAAGCAGGAACACTGAAGCTTTCTTT.

There are many counts of this clonotype. In DNA, the CDR3 is TGCGCCAGCAGCCACACGACAGGGGCTGGAGAGACCCAGTACTTC. Translation gives CASSHTTGAGETQYF. The chain links TRBV4-3 to TRBJ2-5, with 8 bases aligning to TRBD1. After removal of 3 bases from V and 4 bases from J, the junction contained 7 bases not matched to a gene. From germline, CDR1 is LGHNA and CDR2 YSLEER. This CDR3 has 15 amino acids.

This clonotype was counted many times. The chain employs TRBV3-1 and TRBJ2-3; D may match TRBD1 or TRBD2 (5 bases each). The germline CDR1 and CDR2 sequences are LGHDT and YNNKEL (reference sequence). V was cut by 8 bases and J by 6 bases, with 15 bases left in between. The CDR3 sequence is 13 residues long. The DNA for the CDR3 is TGTGCCAGCGGCCGGGGCTGGGAGGATACGCAGTATTTT. The encoded protein is CASGRGWEDTQYF.

This clonotype was seen at least ten times. The V gene is TRBV28, the J gene TRBJ2-5; no firm D call. From germline, CDR1 is MDHEN and CDR2 SYDVKM. There are 14 residues in the CDR3. The V end lost 3 bases, the J end lost 2 bases, and 10 bases lay between the germline ends. CDR3: CASSFAPGQETQYF. The CDR3 nucleotides read TGTGCCAGCAGTTTTGCCCCTGGGCAAGAGACCCAGTACTTC.

This clonotype appeared many times. The V and J genes are TRBV3-1 and TRBJ2-1, with a tentative D call TRBD2 (6 bases). The germline V gene encodes CDR1 LGHDT and CDR2 YNNKEL (reference sequence). The CDR3 is 13 amino acids. Trimming took off 0 bases at V and 10 bases at J, with 10 bases between the two ends. CDR3 nucleotides: TGTGCCAGCAGCCAAGATATTAGCGGCGAGCAGTTCTTC. As protein: CASSQDISGEQFF.

This clonotype was observed at least ten times. The J gene is TRBJ2-1, the V gene TRBV20-1, with TRBD2 matching 11 bases. Germline trimming cut 5 bases from V and 6 bases from J; bases unmatched to any gene: 12. Per the germline V gene, CDR1 is DFQATT and CDR2 is SNEGSKA (reference sequence). There are 16 residues in the CDR3. The CDR3, as DNA: TGCAGTGCTCGCCTCACTAGCGGGAGTAGGGGCAATGAGCAGTTCTTC. Encoded protein: CSARLTSGSRGNEQFF.

This clonotype was seen repeatedly, ten times or more. The chain is built from TRBV2 and TRBJ2-5; no clear D. CDR1 and CDR2 from the germline V gene are SNHLY and FYNNEI. The CDR3 has 10 amino acids. The germline V and J ends were trimmed by 9 bases and 6 bases, with 8 bases remaining between them. In DNA, the CDR3 is TGTGCCAGTCAAGGGAAGACCCAGTACTTC. Amino acid sequence: CASQGKTQYF.

This clonotype was found many times. The V and J genes are TRBV20-1 and TRBJ2-7, with a tentative D call TRBD2 (6 bases). The CDR3 runs 14 residues. CDR1 and CDR2 from the germline V gene are DFQATT and SNEGSKA (reference sequence). Trimming left V 0 bases short and J 4 bases short, with 13 bases between. This chain's CDR3 is CSARDMTRPYEQYF. CDR3 coding DNA: TGCAGTGCTAGAGATATGACTAGGCCATACGAGCAGTACTTC.

This clonotype was counted only a few times. The rearrangement links TRBV14 to TRBJ2-3, with TRBD1 matching 9 bases. J gave up 2 bases and V 8 bases, and 8 bases lay outside the gene matches. The CDR3 has 15 residues. Germline CDR1 reads SGHDN; CDR2 reads FVKESK. The CDR3 protein is CASAPDRGLTDTQYF. For the CDR3, the DNA is TGTGCCAGCGCTCCGGACAGGGGCCTCACAGATACGCAGTATTTT.

The sample holds many counts of this clonotype. The chain has TRBV5-1 and TRBJ2-1, with TRBD2 matching 9 bases. V lost 4 bases, J lost 5 bases, and 7 bases stayed unmatched. The germline V gene encodes CDR1 SGHRS and CDR2 YFSETQ. The CDR3 length is 15 residues. CDR3 in amino acids: CASSLAGGLDNEQFF. The CDR3 coding sequence is TGCGCCAGCAGCCTGGCGGGGGGGCTCGACAATGAGCAGTTCTTC.

This clonotype was found a few times. This chain connects TRBV15 to TRBJ2-1; TRBD2 might be the D (5 bases). The V and J ends lost 0 bases and 2 bases respectively, with 8 bases between them. CDR3 length equals 15 residues. The germline V gene encodes CDR1 LNHNV and CDR2 YYDKDF (reference sequence). The CDR3 nucleotides read TGTGCCACCAGCAGAGAACGGGGAACCTACAATGAGCAGTTCTTC. Translation: CATSRERGTYNEQFF.

This clonotype has a count of ten or more. V is TRBV4-2 and J is TRBJ1-6; D ambiguous. Trimming removed 0 bases at V and 0 bases at J, with 6 bases between. The CDR3 is 16 amino acids. Germline assignment: CDR1 LGHNA and CDR2 YNFKEQ. The CDR3 coding sequence is TGTGCCAGCAGCCAAGATAGGAGCTCCTATAATTCACCCCTCCACTTT. Protein sequence: CASSQDRSSYNSPLHF.

This clonotype was seen ten or more times. The chain has TRBV5-1 and TRBJ2-3, with 7 bases fitting TRBD2. Trimming cost V 8 bases and J 3 bases; bases outside gene matches: 9. This CDR3 comprises 14 residues. Germline CDR1 SGHRS, CDR2 YFSETQ. The CDR3 DNA is TGCGCCAGTCGTTTCCGGGGGGAAACAGATACGCAGTATTTT. This codes for CASRFRGETDTQYF.

This clonotype occurred many times. The chain links TRBV11-2 to TRBJ2-1; 7 bases align to TRBD2. The CDR3 extends over 16 amino acids. V lost 5 bases, J lost 2 bases, and 9 bases stayed unmatched. The V gene's germline CDR1 is SGHAT and CDR2 FQNNGV. Here the CDR3 DNA reads TGTGCCAGCAGCCAAAGACCGGGAGGAGCCTACAATGAGCAGTTCTTC. This sequence encodes CASSQRPGGAYNEQFF.

This clonotype has at least ten counts. The chain uses TRBV9 and TRBJ2-5; 8 bases agree with TRBD2. This CDR3 has 14 amino acids. The germline gives CDR1 SGDLS, CDR2 YYNGEE. V was pared by 0 bases and J by 4 bases, with 2 bases of the junction left unmatched. The CDR3 DNA is TGTGCCAGCAGCGTAGGCGCGGGAGGAGAGACCCAGTACTTC. Its protein product is CASSVGAGGETQYF.

This clonotype was picked up many times. This rearrangement joins TRBV28 to TRBJ2-1, with 8 nucleotides matching TRBD2. CDR3 length equals 14 residues. Germline-derived CDR1 and CDR2 are MDHEN and SYDVKM. V gave up 5 bases and J gave up 8 bases; unmatched junction bases: 8. CDR3 residues: CASSPLAGRYEQFF. The DNA of the CDR3 is TGTGCCAGCAGTCCCTTAGCGGGAAGATATGAGCAGTTCTTC.

This clonotype was observed many times. The genes are TRBV4-2 and TRBJ2-3, with TRBD2 identical over 7 bases. Losses at the gene ends were 0 bases for V and 10 bases for J; bases not matched to a gene: 7. CDR3 size: 14 residues. Germline V CDR1 and CDR2: LGHNA, YNFKEQ. This CDR3 reads CASSQDRSAGSQYF. The CDR3 DNA reads as TGTGCCAGCAGCCAAGATAGGTCAGCGGGGTCGCAGTATTTT.